Shown below are 27 T cell receptor beta chains from a single sample sequenced in a study of T cell changes during pregnancy in multiple sclerosis. Produced via immunoSEQ multiplex PCR; TCRdb's table is partial and in-frame only. The sample holds 91,000 or so clones; 85% to 95% are singletons and the top ten take approximately 1.9%. Source: peripheral blood, taken after pregnancy. The receptors were gathered from a female donor with multiple sclerosis, enrolled in a pregnancy study.

The J gene is TRBJ1-1, the V gene TRBV5-1; 7 bases map to TRBD1. The CDR3 has 14 residues. CDR1 is SGHRS, CDR2 YFSETQ, per germline. Germline trimming cut 3 bases from V and 0 bases from J; bases unmatched to any gene: 2. The CDR3 DNA reads as TGCGCCAGCAGCTCCGACAGGGTGAACACTGAAGCTTTCTTT. Its protein product is CASSSDRVNTEAFF.

This clone was recorded only once. The chain carries TRBV6-5 and TRBJ1-6; D perhaps matches TRBD1 (6 bases). Per germline, CDR1 MNHEY and CDR2 SVGAGI. V lost 5 bases, J lost 10 bases, and 9 bases lay in between. This CDR3 is built from 12 residues. DNA for the CDR3: TGTGCCAGCAGTCGTACAGGGTCACCCCTCCACTTT. Translation: CASSRTGSPLHF.

The chain recombines TRBV6-1 with TRBJ2-5; 7 nucleotides agree with TRBD1. The V segment lost 5 bases and the J segment 12 bases; nucleotides outside the gene matches: 15. This CDR3 has 14 residues. CDR1 is MNHNS and CDR2 is SASEGT in the germline V gene. The CDR3 coding sequence is TGTGCCAGCAGTCCCTCCGAGACAGGGAGTAAAGAGTACTTC. Translated: CASSPSETGSKEYF.

This clone showed up just once. The CDR3 region is CAWSRKSTDGYGYTF. The DNA of the CDR3 is TGTGCCTGGAGTCGAAAATCAACCGACGGGTATGGCTACACCTTC. The chain has TRBV30 and TRBJ1-2; D remains ambiguous. Germline values: CDR1 GTSNPN, CDR2 SVGIG (reference sequence). V was pared by 2 bases and J by 5 bases, with 18 bases between. The CDR3 extends over 15 amino acids.

The chain uses TRBV5-6 and TRBJ1-2, with 7 bases matching TRBD1. The germline CDR1 and CDR2 sequences are SGHDT and YYEEEE. This CDR3 is built from 13 residues. V was pared by 4 bases and J by 7 bases, with 7 bases of the junction left unmatched. CDR3 amino acids: CASSHGDRVGYTF. The CDR3 coding sequence is TGTGCCAGCAGCCATGGAGACAGGGTTGGCTACACCTTC. The entire variable domain, with the rest obtained from reference TRBV5-6 and TRBJ1-2, is as follows: DAGVTQSPTHLIKTRGQQVTLRCSPKSGHDTVSWYQQALGQGPQFIFQYYEEEERQRGNFPDRFSGHQFPNYSSELNVNALLLGDSALYLCASSHGDRVGYTFGSGTRLTVV.

The J gene is TRBJ2-5, the V gene TRBV7-2, with D tentatively TRBD2 (6 bases). Germline V gene sequence: CDR1 SGHTA, CDR2 FQGNSA. The germline V and J ends were trimmed by 1 base and 5 bases, with 11 bases remaining between them. The CDR3 is 14 amino acids. This chain's CDR3 is CASSLGGAGETQYF. CDR3 nucleotide sequence: TGTGCCAGCAGCTTAGGGGGCGCGGGGGAGACCCAGTACTTC.

The count of this clone is one. The chain joins TRBV7-9 to TRBJ1-2, with 8 bases lining up with TRBD1. The CDR3 runs 14 residues. Germline CDR1 SEHNR, CDR2 FQNEAQ (reference sequence). V was clipped by 2 bases and J by 2 bases; unmatched bases: 1. CDR3 region: CASSLRQGNYGYTF. CDR3 nucleotides: TGTGCCAGCAGCTTAAGACAGGGGAACTATGGCTACACCTTC.

The rearrangement links TRBV9 to TRBJ2-3; tentative D call: TRBD2 (6 bases). Germline V CDR1 and CDR2: SGDLS, YYNGEE. The length of the CDR3 is 17 residues. V dropped 4 bases and J dropped 5 bases, with 23 bases sitting between them. CDR3 region: CASSTEVGGGGIDTQYF. Here the CDR3 DNA reads TGTGCCAGCAGCACGGAGGTCGGGGGTGGGGGAATAGATACGCAGTATTTT.

The chain links TRBV18 to TRBJ1-2; perhaps TRBD1 as D (5 bases). The germline V and J ends were trimmed by 6 bases and 2 bases, with 13 bases remaining between them. CDR1 is KGHSH, CDR2 LQKENI, per germline. The CDR3 has 14 amino acids. CDR3 region: CASSTQGPNYGYTF. The CDR3 DNA follows: TGTGCCAGCTCCACTCAGGGTCCCAACTATGGCTACACCTTC.

The gene calls are TRBV7-2 and TRBJ2-7; 9 nucleotides agree with TRBD1. The length of the CDR3 is 15 residues. Trimming removed 3 bases from V and 2 bases from J; junction bases left unmatched: 5. Per the germline V gene, CDR1 is SGHTA and CDR2 is FQGNSA. Written as DNA, the CDR3 is TGTGCCAGCAGCTTCAGGACAGGGGTCCCCTACGAGCAGTACTTC. Translation: CASSFRTGVPYEQYF.

The V call is TRBV5-1, the J call TRBJ2-1; 9 positions agree with TRBD1. J lost 15 bases, V lost 0 bases, and 7 bases had no gene match. CDR3 length equals 13 residues. Germline V gene data show CDR1 as SGHRS and CDR2 as YFSETQ. CDR3 protein: CASSLEGQGVWFF. DNA of the CDR3: TGCGCCAGCAGCTTGGAGGGACAGGGAGTATGGTTCTTC.

The J gene is TRBJ2-5, the V gene TRBV6-1, with D perhaps TRBD2 (6 bases). Between the trimmed V and J ends, which lost 2 bases and 5 bases, there was a span of 12 bases. CDR1 is MNHNS and CDR2 is SASEGT in the germline V gene. The CDR3 consists of 14 residues. The CDR3 sequence is CASSEKVEGETQYF. The CDR3 DNA sequence: TGTGCCAGCAGTGAAAAAGTGGAGGGCGAGACCCAGTACTTC.

The chain uses TRBV6-4 and TRBJ2-5; TRBD2 matches at 12 bases. The CDR3 covers 15 residues. In germline, CDR1 is MRHNA, CDR2 SNTAGT. V shed 4 bases, J shed 2 bases, and the junction held 2 bases outside the gene matches. CDR3 sequence: CASSVGLAGQETQYF. The CDR3 DNA is TGTGCCAGCAGTGTCGGACTAGCGGGGCAAGAGACCCAGTACTTC.

The rearrangement joins TRBV4-1 to TRBJ1-2; D is unclear. The V gene's germline CDR1 is MGHRA and CDR2 YSYEKL. V was cut by 0 bases and J by 4 bases, with 12 bases left in between. The CDR3 length is 15 residues. The CDR3 here is CASSQEYSGGYGYTF. CDR3 nucleotides: TGCGCCAGCAGCCAAGAGTACTCCGGAGGCTATGGCTACACCTTC.

This rearrangement joins TRBV5-4 to TRBJ2-3; 9 positions agree with TRBD2. Trimming at V came to 5 bases and at J to 0 bases, leaving 10 bases not matched to a gene. Germline-derived CDR1 and CDR2 are SGHNT and YYREEE (reference sequence). There are 17 residues in the CDR3. CDR3 coding DNA: TGTGCCAGCAGTAATAGAGCGGGAGGCTCGAGCACAGATACGCAGTATTTT. It specifies CASSNRAGGSSTDTQYF.

This clone has more than one count but fewer than ten. This chain connects TRBV10-1 to TRBJ2-2; D gene uncertain. Germline V lookup: CDR1 WNHNN, CDR2 SYGVQD (reference sequence). Trimming took off 8 bases at V and 1 base at J, with 8 bases between the two ends. The CDR3 spans 13 residues. The CDR3 region is CASGGENTGELFF. CDR3 bases: TGCGCCAGCGGCGGAGAGAACACCGGGGAGCTGTTTTTT.

The gene calls are TRBV19 and TRBJ2-7; possible D gene TRBD1, 6 bases. The CDR3 loop spans 15 amino acids. Trimming shortened V by 5 bases and J by 2 bases, and 16 bases separated the two germline ends. Germline loops: CDR1 LNHDA, CDR2 SQIVND (reference sequence). CDR3 sequence reads: CASSRVQGLAYEQYF. The CDR3 nucleotides read TGTGCCAGTAGTCGGGTCCAGGGGCTGGCCTACGAGCAGTACTTC.

The V call is TRBV5-1, the J call TRBJ1-1; D might be TRBD1 (5 bases). Germline-derived CDR1 and CDR2 are SGHRS and YFSETQ. CDR3 length equals 14 residues. V was clipped by 5 bases and J by 4 bases, with 15 bases between them. CDR3 nucleotides: TGCGCCAGCAGGATCCGACGGGGGGGCACTGAAGCTTTCTTT. Amino acids: CASRIRRGGTEAFF.

The rearrangement joins TRBV10-3 to TRBJ2-7; TRBD1 is a possible D gene (5 bases). The V end lost 3 bases, the J end lost 6 bases, and 15 bases lay between the germline ends. Germline CDR1 ENHRY, CDR2 SYGVKD. The CDR3 length is 14 residues. The CDR3 DNA is TGTGCCATCAGTGACGGGCAGGGAAGTCTCGAGCAGTACTTC. It is translated as CAISDGQGSLEQYF.

The chain uses TRBV7-2 and TRBJ2-3, with D possibly matching TRBD1 (5 bases). Germline CDR1 SGHTA, CDR2 FQGNSA. This CDR3 comprises 14 residues. Trimming cost V 5 bases and J 3 bases, with 12 bases left between them. This chain's CDR3 is CASSPGHGTDTQYF. For the CDR3, the DNA is TGTGCCAGCAGCCCAGGACACGGAACAGATACGCAGTATTTT.

The DNA for the CDR3 is TGTGCCAGCAGTCGGGGGTCGGAGACCGGGGAGCTGTTTTTT. Translation: CASSRGSETGELFF. The chain employs TRBV6-4 and TRBJ2-2; tentative D call: TRBD2 (6 bases). V was cut by 5 bases and J by 5 bases, with 12 bases left in between. CDR3 length: 14 residues. Germline-derived CDR1 and CDR2 are MRHNA and SNTAGT.

J is TRBJ2-4 and V is TRBV4-1; tentative D call: TRBD1 (5 bases). V lost 0 bases, J lost 6 bases, and 9 bases lay in between. This CDR3 comprises 14 residues. CDR1 MGHRA and CDR2 YSYEKL come from the germline V gene. The CDR3 spells CASSQEGQVNIQYF. The CDR3 coding sequence is TGCGCCAGCAGCCAAGAGGGGCAGGTAAACATTCAGTACTTC.

This clone came up once. This chain links TRBV7-6 with TRBJ2-2; a weak D match, TRBD1 (6 bases). V lost 5 bases to trimming and J lost 2 bases, with 9 bases between them. Germline V gives CDR1 SGHVS, CDR2 FNYEAQ. There are 14 residues in the CDR3. DNA of the CDR3: TGTGCCAGCAGCGTACAGGGAAACACCGGGGAGCTGTTTTTT. Protein product: CASSVQGNTGELFF.

A remark on this clone: An end of the junction does not agree with germline; a read error may underlie this. The V and J genes are TRBV4-1 and TRBJ1-4; 7 nucleotides line up with TRBD1. The CDR3 consists of 13 residues. CDR1 is MGHRA, CDR2 YSYEKL, per germline. In DNA, the CDR3 is TGCGCCAGCAGACAAGGGACAGCTGAAAAACTGTTTTTT. Protein sequence: CASRQGTAEKLFF.

This chain connects TRBV19 to TRBJ1-1; a weak D match, TRBD1 (6 bases). Germline CDR1 is LNHDA and CDR2 is SQIVND (reference sequence). V lost 5 bases and J 5 bases, leaving 12 bases between the germline ends. The CDR3 loop spans 13 amino acids. The CDR3 DNA reads TGTGCCAGTAGTCCCCAGGGGCATACTGAAGCTTTCTTT. This codes for CASSPQGHTEAFF.

This chain uses TRBV19 with TRBJ1-2; a weak D match, TRBD1 (5 bases). The CDR3 sequence is 13 residues long. V was pared by 3 bases and J by 8 bases, with 13 bases between. The V gene's germline CDR1 is LNHDA and CDR2 SQIVND (reference sequence). This chain's CDR3 is CASSMRQGGGYTF. Written as DNA, the CDR3 is TGTGCCAGTAGTATGAGGCAGGGAGGCGGCTACACCTTC.

The chain employs TRBV7-8 and TRBJ1-1; TRBD1 matches at 7 bases. Germline CDR1 SGHVS, CDR2 FQNEAQ. With 3 bases clipped from V and 4 bases from J, the junction kept 2 bases outside the gene matches. The length of the CDR3 is 13 residues. CDR3 sequence (DNA): TGTGCCAGCAGCTTGGGACAGTTCACTGAAGCTTTCTTT. Translating it yields CASSLGQFTEAFF. Filled out from reference TRBV7-8 and TRBJ1-1, the complete variable domain reads GAGVSQSPRYKVAKRGQDVALRCDPISGHVSLFWYQQALGQGPEFLTYFQNEAQLDKSGLPSDRFFAERPEGSVSTLKIQRTQQEDSAVYLCASSLGQFTEAFFGQGTRLTVV.